This is a list of T cell receptor beta chains from one sample in a study of blood T cell repertoires in COVID-19. TCRdb keeps only in-frame clones here, not all; method: immunoSEQ multiplex PCR. The sample yields 150,000 to 200,000 clones, less than 80% seen once. The specimen was peripheral blood. All receptors come from a man aged 45-65 years who had recovered from COVID-19. Each CDR3 is given with its conserved first and last residue. A D gene is named only where the DNA matches it firmly. The size entry is marked missing in some rows and otherwise reads once, few, many or a size class.

>TRBV11-2|13|NA|TRBJ1-2|NA
CASSLEWRDGYTF
TGTGCCAGCAGCCTTGAATGGAGGGATGGCTACACCTTC
>TRBV2|15|TRBD2|TRBJ2-7|NA
CASSATAGGPYEQYF
TGTGCCAGCAGTGCGACGGCGGGAGGGCCCTACGAGCAGTACTTC
>TRBV10-3|15|TRBD1|TRBJ2-2|NA
CAISVETGGAGELFF
TGTGCCATCAGTGTTGAGACAGGGGGAGCCGGGGAGCTGTTTTTT
>TRBV30|14|TRBD1|TRBJ1-1|NA
CAWQGGFANTEAFF
TGTGCCTGGCAGGGGGGATTCGCGAACACTGAAGCTTTCTTT
>TRBV15|14|TRBD2|TRBJ2-1|NA
CATGISGVMGEQFF
TGTGCCACGGGAATTAGCGGGGTTATGGGTGAGCAGTTCTTC
>TRBV3-1/TRBV3-2|15|TRBD2|TRBJ2-4|NA
CASSQLGGAKNIQYF
TGTGCCAGCAGCCAGCTGGGGGGGGCCAAAAACATTCAGTACTTC
>TRBV27|13|NA|TRBJ1-6|few
CASKNTLDSPLHF
TGTGCCAGCAAAAACACCTTGGATTCACCCCTCCACTTT
>TRBV4-3|13|NA|TRBJ1-1|NA
CASSQYQGTEAFF
TGCGCCAGCAGCCAGTACCAGGGAACTGAAGCTTTCTTT
>TRBV12-3/TRBV12-4|13|NA|TRBJ2-3|NA
CASSFPSTDTQYF
TGTGCCAGCAGTTTCCCTAGCACAGATACGCAGTATTTT
>TRBV7-8|15|TRBD1|TRBJ1-2|once
CASNLEQGSLTGYTF
TGTGCCAGCAACCTCGAACAGGGGAGCCTAACCGGCTACACCTTC
>TRBV7-9|15|NA|TRBJ1-4|once
CASRSGGPINEKLFF
TGTGCCAGCAGGAGTGGAGGGCCAATTAATGAAAAACTGTTTTTT
>TRBV25-1|13|NA|TRBJ2-7|NA
CASSEHSSYEQYF
TGTGCCAGCAGTGAGCACTCGTCCTACGAGCAGTACTTC
>TRBV9|15|TRBD2|TRBJ2-7|NA
CASSVGGRDSYEQYF
TGTGCCAGCAGCGTAGGCGGGAGGGACTCCTACGAGCAGTACTTC
>TRBV29-1|12|TRBD2|TRBJ2-4|NA
CSVGSTSGEQYF
TGCAGCGTTGGCTCGACTAGCGGGGAACAGTACTTC
>TRBV6-5|14|TRBD1|TRBJ1-1|NA
CASITRTGGTEAFF
TGTGCCAGCATCACCCGGACAGGGGGCACTGAAGCTTTCTTT
>TRBV5-6|13|TRBD1|TRBJ1-1|NA
CASSLNRGTEAFF
TGTGCCAGCAGCTTGAACAGGGGCACTGAAGCTTTCTTT